This T cell receptor (beta chain) was observed in a study of cytomegalovirus exposure and HLA in healthy donors. Remarks on this clone: Its antigen is not identified.

Primers for the PCR totalled 60 Vbeta and 13 Jbeta. Authors' analysis steps: There were about 86 million unique TCR beta chains by a later count, and about 12 million of them were shared. The protocol was immunoSEQ multiplex PCR, while the TCRdb copy is restricted to in-frame clones and leaves out a portion. V and J calls and clone size are given by that table; D and trimming were obtained from the DNA. The sample has more than 100,000 clones; 63% are singletons. Study findings and constraints: Analysis was performed later, and it showed HLA-associated TCR beta chains to be more clonally expanded than equally common others. A later look showed TCR association rates differing by HLA locus, highest for DRB1 and lowest for HLA-C.

This CDR3 region has 13 residues. The V end lost 4 bases, the J end lost 3 bases, and 11 bases lay between the germline ends. Germline V gives CDR1 SQVTM, CDR2 ANQGSEA. The chain links TRBV29-1 to TRBJ2-3; possible D gene TRBD2, 5 bases. Source material: PBMCs. The receptor comes from a man aged 35-49 years in good health and CMV-seropositive. CDR3 nucleotide sequence: TGCAGCGTTGTTGTCCCGGGAACAGATACGCAGTATTTT. Amino acid sequence: CSVVVPGTDTQYF.